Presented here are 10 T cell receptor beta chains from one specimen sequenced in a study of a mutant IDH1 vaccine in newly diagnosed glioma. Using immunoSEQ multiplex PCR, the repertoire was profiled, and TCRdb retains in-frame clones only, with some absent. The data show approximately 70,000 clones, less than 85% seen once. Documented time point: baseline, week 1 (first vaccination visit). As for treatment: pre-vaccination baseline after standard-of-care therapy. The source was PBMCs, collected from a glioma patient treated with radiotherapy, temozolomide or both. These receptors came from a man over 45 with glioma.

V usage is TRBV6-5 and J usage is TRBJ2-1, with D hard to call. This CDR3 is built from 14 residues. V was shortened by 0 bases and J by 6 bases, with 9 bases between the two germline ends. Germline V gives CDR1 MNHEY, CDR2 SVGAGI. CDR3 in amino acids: CASSYSGDFNEQFF. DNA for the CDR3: TGTGCCAGCAGTTACTCTGGAGATTTCAATGAGCAGTTCTTC.

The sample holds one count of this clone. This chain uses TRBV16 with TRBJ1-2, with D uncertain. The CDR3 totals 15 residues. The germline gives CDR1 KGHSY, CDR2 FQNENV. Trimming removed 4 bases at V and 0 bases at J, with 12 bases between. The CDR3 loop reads CASSLPGGANYGYTF. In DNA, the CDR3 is TGTGCCAGCAGCCTCCCCGGAGGAGCTAACTATGGCTACACCTTC.

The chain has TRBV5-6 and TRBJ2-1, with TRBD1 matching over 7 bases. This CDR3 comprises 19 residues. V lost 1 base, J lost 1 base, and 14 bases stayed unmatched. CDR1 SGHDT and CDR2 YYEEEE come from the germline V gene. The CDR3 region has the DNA TGTGCCAGCAGCTTGCTCCCCTCGGCGACAGGGTTTTCCTACAATGAGCAGTTCTTC. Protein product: CASSLLPSATGFSYNEQFF.

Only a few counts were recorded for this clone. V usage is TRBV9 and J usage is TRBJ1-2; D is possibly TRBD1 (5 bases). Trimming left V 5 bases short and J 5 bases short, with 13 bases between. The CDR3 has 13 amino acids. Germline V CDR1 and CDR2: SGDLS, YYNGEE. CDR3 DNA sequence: TGTGCCAGCAGTCCACTATCAGGGTATGGCTACACCTTC. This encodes CASSPLSGYGYTF.

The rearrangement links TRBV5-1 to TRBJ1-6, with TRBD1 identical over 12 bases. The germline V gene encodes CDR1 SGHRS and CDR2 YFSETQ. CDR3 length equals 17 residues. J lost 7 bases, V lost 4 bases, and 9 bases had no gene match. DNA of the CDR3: TGCGCCAGCAGCGCGGGGACAGGGGGCAGTTTCAATTCACCCCTCCACTTT. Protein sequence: CASSAGTGGSFNSPLHF.

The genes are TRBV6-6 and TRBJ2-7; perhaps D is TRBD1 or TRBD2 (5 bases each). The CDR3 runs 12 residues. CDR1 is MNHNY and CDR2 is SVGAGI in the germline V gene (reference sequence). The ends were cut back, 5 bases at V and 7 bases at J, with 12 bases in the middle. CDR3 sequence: CASSEGTGEQYF. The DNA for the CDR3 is TGTGCCAGCAGTGAGGGGACGGGGGAGCAGTACTTC.

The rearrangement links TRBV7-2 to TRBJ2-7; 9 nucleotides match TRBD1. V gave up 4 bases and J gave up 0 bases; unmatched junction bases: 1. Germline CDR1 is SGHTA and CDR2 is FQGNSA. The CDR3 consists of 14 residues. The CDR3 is CASSWDRASYEQYF. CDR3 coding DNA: TGTGCCAGCAGCTGGGACAGGGCCTCCTACGAGCAGTACTTC.

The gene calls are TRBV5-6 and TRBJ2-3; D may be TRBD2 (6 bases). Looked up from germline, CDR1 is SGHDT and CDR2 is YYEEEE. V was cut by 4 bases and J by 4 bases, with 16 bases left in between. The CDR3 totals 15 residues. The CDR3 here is CASSTEGLPADTQYF. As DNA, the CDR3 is TGTGCCAGCAGCACGGAGGGCCTGCCTGCAGATACGCAGTATTTT.

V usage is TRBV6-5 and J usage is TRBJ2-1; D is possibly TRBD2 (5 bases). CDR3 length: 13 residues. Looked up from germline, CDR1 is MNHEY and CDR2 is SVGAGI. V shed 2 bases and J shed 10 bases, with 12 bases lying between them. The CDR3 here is CASSYEGRGEQFF. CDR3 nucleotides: TGTGCCAGCAGTTACGAGGGCCGCGGGGAGCAGTTCTTC.

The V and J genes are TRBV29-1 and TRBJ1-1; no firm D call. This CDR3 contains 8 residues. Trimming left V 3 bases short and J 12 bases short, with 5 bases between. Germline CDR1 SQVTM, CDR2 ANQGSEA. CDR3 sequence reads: CSVERTFF. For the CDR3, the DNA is TGCAGCGTTGAGCGGACTTTCTTT.